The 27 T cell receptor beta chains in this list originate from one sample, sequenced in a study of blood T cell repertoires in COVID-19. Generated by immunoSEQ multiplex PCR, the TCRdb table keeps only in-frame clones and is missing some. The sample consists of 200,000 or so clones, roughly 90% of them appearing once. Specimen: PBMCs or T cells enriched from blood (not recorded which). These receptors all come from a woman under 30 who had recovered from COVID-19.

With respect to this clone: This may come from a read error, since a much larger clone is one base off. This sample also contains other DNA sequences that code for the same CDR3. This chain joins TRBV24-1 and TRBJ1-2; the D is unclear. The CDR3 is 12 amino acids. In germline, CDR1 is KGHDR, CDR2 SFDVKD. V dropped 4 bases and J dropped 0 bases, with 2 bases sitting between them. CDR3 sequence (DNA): TGTGCCACCAGTGACACTAACTATGGCTACACCTTC. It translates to CATSDTNYGYTF.

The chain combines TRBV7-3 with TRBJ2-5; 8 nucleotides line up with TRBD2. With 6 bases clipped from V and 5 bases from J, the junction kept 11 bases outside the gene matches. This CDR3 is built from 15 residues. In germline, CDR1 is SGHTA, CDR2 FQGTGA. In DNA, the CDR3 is TGTGCCAGCAGGCGCGGGGGGACCACACTGGAGACCCAGTACTTC. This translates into CASRRGGTTLETQYF. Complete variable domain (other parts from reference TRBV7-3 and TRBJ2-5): GAGVSQTPSNKVTEKGKYVELRCDPISGHTALYWYRQSLGQGPEFLIYFQGTGAADDSGLPNDRFFAVRPEGSVSTLKIQRTERGDSAVYLCASRRGGTTLETQYFGPGTRLLVL.

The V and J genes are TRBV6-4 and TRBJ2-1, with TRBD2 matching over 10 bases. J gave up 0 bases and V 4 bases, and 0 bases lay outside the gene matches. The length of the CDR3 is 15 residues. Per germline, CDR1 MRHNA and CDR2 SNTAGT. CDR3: CASSGTSGSYNEQFF. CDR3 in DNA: TGTGCCAGCAGTGGGACTAGCGGCTCCTACAATGAGCAGTTCTTC.

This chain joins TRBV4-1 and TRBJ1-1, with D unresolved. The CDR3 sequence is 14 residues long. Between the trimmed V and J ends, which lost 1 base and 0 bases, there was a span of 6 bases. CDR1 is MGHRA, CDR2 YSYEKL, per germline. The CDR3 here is CASSQGQLNTEAFF. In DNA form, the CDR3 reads TGCGCCAGCAGCCAAGGACAATTGAACACTGAAGCTTTCTTT.

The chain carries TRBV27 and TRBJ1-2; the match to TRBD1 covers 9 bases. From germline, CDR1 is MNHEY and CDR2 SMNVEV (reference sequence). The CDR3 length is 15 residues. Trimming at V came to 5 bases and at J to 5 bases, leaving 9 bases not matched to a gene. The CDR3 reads CASSQPGQGKYGYTF. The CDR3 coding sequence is TGTGCCAGCAGTCAACCGGGACAGGGCAAATATGGCTACACCTTC.

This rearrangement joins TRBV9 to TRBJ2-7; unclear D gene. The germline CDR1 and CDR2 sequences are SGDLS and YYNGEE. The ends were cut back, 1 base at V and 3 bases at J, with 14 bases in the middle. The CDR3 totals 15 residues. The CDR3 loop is CASSVHGEGVYEQYF. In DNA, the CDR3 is TGTGCCAGCAGCGTACACGGTGAAGGAGTCTACGAGCAGTACTTC.

CDR3 coding DNA: TGTGCCAGCAGCTTAGAGGCGTACGGACAAGTGGCTTTCTTT. Its translation: CASSLEAYGQVAFF. The chain combines TRBV7-9 with TRBJ1-1, with D possibly matching TRBD1 (5 bases). The CDR3 is 14 amino acids. Germline V gives CDR1 SEHNR, CDR2 FQNEAQ (reference sequence). V was trimmed by 1 base and J by 11 bases, leaving 17 bases between them.

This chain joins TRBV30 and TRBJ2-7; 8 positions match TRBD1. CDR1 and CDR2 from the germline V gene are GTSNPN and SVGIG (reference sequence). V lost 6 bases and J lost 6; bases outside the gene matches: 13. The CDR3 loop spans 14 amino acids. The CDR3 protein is CACRDRSFLGEQYF. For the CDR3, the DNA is TGTGCCTGTAGGGACAGGTCGTTTCTGGGCGAGCAGTACTTC.

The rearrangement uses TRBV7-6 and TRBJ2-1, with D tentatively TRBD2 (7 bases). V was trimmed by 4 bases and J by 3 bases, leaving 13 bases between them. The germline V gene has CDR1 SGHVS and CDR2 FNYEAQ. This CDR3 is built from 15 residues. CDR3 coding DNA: TGTGCCAGCAGCTACACGGGGGGCCACTACAATGAGCAGTTCTTC. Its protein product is CASSYTGGHYNEQFF.

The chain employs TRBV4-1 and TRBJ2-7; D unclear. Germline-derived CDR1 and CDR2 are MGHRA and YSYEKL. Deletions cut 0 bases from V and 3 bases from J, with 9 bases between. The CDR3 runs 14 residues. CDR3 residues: CASSQDRSNYEQYF. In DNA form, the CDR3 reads TGCGCCAGCAGCCAAGATCGCAGTAACTACGAGCAGTACTTC.

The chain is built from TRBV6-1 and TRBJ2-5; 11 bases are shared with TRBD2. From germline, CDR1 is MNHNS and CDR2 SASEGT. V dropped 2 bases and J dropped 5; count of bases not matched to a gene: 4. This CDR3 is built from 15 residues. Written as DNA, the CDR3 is TGTGCCAGCAGTGAACTAGCGGGGGGCTGGGAGACCCAGTACTTC. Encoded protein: CASSELAGGWETQYF.

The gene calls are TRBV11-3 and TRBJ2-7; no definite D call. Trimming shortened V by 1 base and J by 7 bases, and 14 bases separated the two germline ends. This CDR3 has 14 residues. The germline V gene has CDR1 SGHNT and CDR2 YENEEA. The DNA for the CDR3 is TGTGCCAGCAGCTTAGGTTATAGTTCGCGAGAGCAGTACTTC. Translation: CASSLGYSSREQYF.

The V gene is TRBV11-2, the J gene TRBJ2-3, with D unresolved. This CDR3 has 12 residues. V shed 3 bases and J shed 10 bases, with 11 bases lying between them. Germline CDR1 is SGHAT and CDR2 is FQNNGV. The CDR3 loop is CASSFNRASQYF. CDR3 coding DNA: TGTGCCAGCAGCTTTAACCGAGCTTCGCAGTATTTT.

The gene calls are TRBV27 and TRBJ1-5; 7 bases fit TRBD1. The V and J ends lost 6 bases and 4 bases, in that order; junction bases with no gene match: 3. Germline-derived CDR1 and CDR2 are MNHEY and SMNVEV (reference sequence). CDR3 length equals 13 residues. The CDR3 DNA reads TGTGCCAGCAGGCTACAGGGGAATCAGCCCCAGCATTTT. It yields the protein CASRLQGNQPQHF.

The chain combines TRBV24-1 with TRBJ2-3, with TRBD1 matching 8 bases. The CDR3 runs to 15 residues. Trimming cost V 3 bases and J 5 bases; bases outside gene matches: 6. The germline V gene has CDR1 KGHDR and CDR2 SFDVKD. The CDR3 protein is CATSDASGTGDTQYF. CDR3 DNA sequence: TGTGCCACCAGTGATGCCTCCGGGACAGGAGATACGCAGTATTTT.

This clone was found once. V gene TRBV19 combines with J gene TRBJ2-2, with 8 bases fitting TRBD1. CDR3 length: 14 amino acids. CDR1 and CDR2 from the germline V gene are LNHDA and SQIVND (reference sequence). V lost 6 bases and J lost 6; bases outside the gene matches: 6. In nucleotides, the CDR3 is TGTGCCAGTAGGCCAGGACAGGGTGCCGGGGAGCTGTTTTTT. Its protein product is CASRPGQGAGELFF.

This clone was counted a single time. As DNA, the CDR3 is TGTGCCAGCAGTGGGACAGCGTATGGCTACACCTTC. Translated: CASSGTAYGYTF. J is TRBJ1-2 and V is TRBV12-3 or TRBV12-4; the match to TRBD1 covers 7 bases. The CDR3 covers 12 residues. Unmatched junction bases numbered 2, after V lost 5 bases and J lost 5 bases.

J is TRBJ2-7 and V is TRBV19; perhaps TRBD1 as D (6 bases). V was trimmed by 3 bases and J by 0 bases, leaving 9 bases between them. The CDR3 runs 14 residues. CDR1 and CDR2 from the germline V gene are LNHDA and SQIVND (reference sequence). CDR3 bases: TGTGCCAGTAGTATCGGGACACCCTCCTACGAGCAGTACTTC. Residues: CASSIGTPSYEQYF.

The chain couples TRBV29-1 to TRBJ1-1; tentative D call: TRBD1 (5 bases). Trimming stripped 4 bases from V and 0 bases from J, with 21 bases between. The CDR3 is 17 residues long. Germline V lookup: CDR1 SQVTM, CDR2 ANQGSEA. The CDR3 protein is CSVVWGVSGTLNTEAFF. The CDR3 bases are TGCAGCGTTGTATGGGGGGTGTCGGGAACGCTGAACACTGAAGCTTTCTTT.

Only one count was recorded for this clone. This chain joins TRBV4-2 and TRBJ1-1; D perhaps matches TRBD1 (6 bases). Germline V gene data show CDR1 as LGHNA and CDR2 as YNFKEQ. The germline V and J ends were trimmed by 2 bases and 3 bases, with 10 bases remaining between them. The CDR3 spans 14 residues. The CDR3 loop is CASSQSNRDTEAFF. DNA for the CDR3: TGTGCCAGCAGCCAATCTAACAGGGACACTGAAGCTTTCTTT.

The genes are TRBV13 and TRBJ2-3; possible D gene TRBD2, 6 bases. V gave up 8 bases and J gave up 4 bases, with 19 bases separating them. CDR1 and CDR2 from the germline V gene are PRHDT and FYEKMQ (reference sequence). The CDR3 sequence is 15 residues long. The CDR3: CASQRTSRSSDTQYF. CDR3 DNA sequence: TGTGCCAGCCAACGTACTAGCAGGTCCTCAGATACGCAGTATTTT. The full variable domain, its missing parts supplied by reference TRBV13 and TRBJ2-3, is AAGVIQSPRHLIKEKRETATLKCYPIPRHDTVYWYQQGPGQDPQFLISFYEKMQSDKGSIPDRFSAQQFSDYHSELNMSSLELGDSALYFCASQRTSRSSDTQYFGPGTRLTVL.

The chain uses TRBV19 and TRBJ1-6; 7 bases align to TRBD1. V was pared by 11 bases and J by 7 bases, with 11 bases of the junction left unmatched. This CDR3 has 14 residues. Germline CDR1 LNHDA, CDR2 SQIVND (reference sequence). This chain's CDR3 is CAPNPGTENSPLHF. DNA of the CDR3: TGTGCCCCGAACCCAGGGACAGAAAATTCACCCCTCCACTTT.

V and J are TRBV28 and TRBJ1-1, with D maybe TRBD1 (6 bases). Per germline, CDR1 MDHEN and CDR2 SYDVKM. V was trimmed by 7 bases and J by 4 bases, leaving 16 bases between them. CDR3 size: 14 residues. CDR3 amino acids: CASTRTGGSTEAFF. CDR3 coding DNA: TGTGCCAGCACCCGAACGGGGGGCAGCACTGAAGCTTTCTTT.

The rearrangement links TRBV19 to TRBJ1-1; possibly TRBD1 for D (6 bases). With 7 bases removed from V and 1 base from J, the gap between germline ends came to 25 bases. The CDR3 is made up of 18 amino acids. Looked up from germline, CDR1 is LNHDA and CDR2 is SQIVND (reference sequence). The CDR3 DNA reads TGTGCCAGTAACATAGCTACCAGGGGTGCCAAGCCGAACACTGAAGCTTTCTTT. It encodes CASNIATRGAKPNTEAFF.

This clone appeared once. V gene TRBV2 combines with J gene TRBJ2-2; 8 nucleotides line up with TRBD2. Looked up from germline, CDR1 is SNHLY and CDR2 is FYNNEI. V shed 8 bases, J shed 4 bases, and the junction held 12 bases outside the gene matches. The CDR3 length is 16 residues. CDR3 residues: CASDPPGTRGTGELFF. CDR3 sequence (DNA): TGTGCCAGCGACCCCCCGGGGACTAGGGGCACCGGGGAGCTGTTTTTT.

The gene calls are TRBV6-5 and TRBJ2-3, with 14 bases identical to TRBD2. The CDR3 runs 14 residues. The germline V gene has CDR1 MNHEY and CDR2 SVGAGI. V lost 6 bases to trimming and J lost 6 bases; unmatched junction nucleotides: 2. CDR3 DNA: TGTGCCAGCAGCGGGACTAGCGGGGGTGATACGCAGTATTTT. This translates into CASSGTSGGDTQYF.

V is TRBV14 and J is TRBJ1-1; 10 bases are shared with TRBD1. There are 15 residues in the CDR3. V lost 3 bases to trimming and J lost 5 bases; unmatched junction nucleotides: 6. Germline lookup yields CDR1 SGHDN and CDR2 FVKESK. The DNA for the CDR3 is TGTGCCAGCAGCCACATAGGACAGGGGGGGACTGAAGCTTTCTTT. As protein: CASSHIGQGGTEAFF.